A selection of T cell receptor beta chains follows, all from one sample in a study of T cells in localized non-small cell lung cancer. Method: immunoSEQ multiplex PCR; TCRdb's copy keeps in-frame clones and lacks some. Of roughly 90,000 clones listed, approximately 91% were seen once; the top ten hold approximately 4%. This material consisted of PBMCs, taken before any cancer treatment. These receptors were taken from a woman between 35 and 70 years old with stage II squamous cell lung carcinoma. Each CDR3 is given with its conserved first and last residue. D genes are given only for firm matches. Size tells how often a clone was seen (once, few, many) or the class of an expanded clone, and some rows leave it out.

v_gene: TRBV5-8
len: 15
abundance: -
j_gene: TRBJ1-2
d_gene: -
CDR3aa: CASSYGHEYLYGYTF
CDR3nt: TGTGCCAGCAGTTATGGACATGAATACCTCTATGGCTACACCTTC

v_gene: TRBV10-2
len: 13
abundance: -
j_gene: TRBJ2-4
d_gene: -
CDR3aa: CASSESPQRIQYF
CDR3nt: TGCGCCAGCAGTGAGTCGCCGCAGCGGATTCAGTACTTC

v_gene: TRBV11-2
len: 17
abundance: -
j_gene: TRBJ2-1
d_gene: TRBD2
CDR3aa: CASSLKTGGRGANEQFF
CDR3nt: TGTGCCAGCAGCTTAAAAACGGGCGGGAGAGGGGCCAATGAGCAGTTCTTC

v_gene: TRBV6-6
len: 13
abundance: once
j_gene: TRBJ1-5
d_gene: -
CDR3aa: CASRGDVNQPQHF
CDR3nt: TGTGCCAGCAGGGGCGACGTAAATCAGCCCCAGCATTTT

v_gene: TRBV19
len: 16
abundance: -
j_gene: TRBJ2-1
d_gene: -
CDR3aa: CASSLKLRDLVNEQFF
CDR3nt: TGTGCCAGTAGTTTAAAACTCAGGGATCTCGTCAATGAGCAGTTCTTC

v_gene: TRBV6-1
len: 18
abundance: -
j_gene: TRBJ2-2
d_gene: -
CDR3aa: CASSELPPGSFNTGELFF
CDR3nt: TGTGCCAGCAGTGAATTACCCCCAGGGAGTTTTAACACCGGGGAGCTGTTTTTT

v_gene: TRBV10-2
len: 14
abundance: -
j_gene: TRBJ1-2
d_gene: -
CDR3aa: CASSEIQETYGYTF
CDR3nt: TGCGCCAGCAGTGAGATCCAGGAGACCTATGGCTACACCTTC

v_gene: TRBV6-5
len: 15
abundance: -
j_gene: TRBJ1-5
d_gene: -
CDR3aa: CASSYGQGLGQPQHF
CDR3nt: TGTGCCAGCAGCTATGGGCAGGGTTTGGGTCAGCCCCAGCATTTT

v_gene: TRBV6-6
len: 15
abundance: -
j_gene: TRBJ1-2
d_gene: TRBD1
CDR3aa: CASSDRGIPNYGYTF
CDR3nt: TGTGCCAGCAGCGACAGGGGAATCCCTAACTATGGCTACACCTTC

v_gene: TRBV27
len: 14
abundance: -
j_gene: TRBJ2-5
d_gene: -
CDR3aa: CASSRGGYQETQYF
CDR3nt: TGTGCCAGCAGTCGCGGAGGGTACCAAGAGACCCAGTACTTC

v_gene: TRBV5-1
len: 16
abundance: -
j_gene: TRBJ1-2
d_gene: -
CDR3aa: CASSLGPNRANYGYTF
CDR3nt: TGCGCCAGCAGCTTGGGTCCGAACAGGGCTAACTATGGCTACACCTTC

v_gene: TRBV19
len: 14
abundance: once
j_gene: TRBJ1-4
d_gene: -
CDR3aa: CASSRREDGEKLFF
CDR3nt: TGTGCCAGTAGCCGGAGAGAGGATGGTGAAAAACTGTTTTTT

v_gene: TRBV7-8
len: 17
abundance: -
j_gene: TRBJ1-2
d_gene: TRBD1
CDR3aa: CASSLRTGGAMNYGYTF
CDR3nt: TGTGCCAGCAGCTTAAGGACAGGGGGCGCGATGAACTATGGCTACACCTTC

v_gene: TRBV19
len: 15
abundance: -
j_gene: TRBJ2-6
d_gene: -
CDR3aa: CASANPGSGANVLTF
CDR3nt: TGTGCCAGCGCTAACCCTGGCTCTGGGGCCAACGTCCTGACTTTC

v_gene: TRBV11-2
len: 18
abundance: -
j_gene: TRBJ2-1
d_gene: -
CDR3aa: CASSLGGFSRRWTNEQFF
CDR3nt: TGTGCCAGCAGCTTAGGAGGGTTCTCTCGGCGCTGGACCAATGAGCAGTTCTTC

v_gene: TRBV4-1
len: 14
abundance: -
j_gene: TRBJ2-7
d_gene: TRBD1
CDR3aa: CASRDTRGLYEQYF
CDR3nt: TGCGCCAGCCGAGACACCAGGGGGCTTTACGAGCAGTACTTC

v_gene: TRBV6-6
len: 12
abundance: -
j_gene: TRBJ1-1
d_gene: -
CDR3aa: CASGPMNTEAFF
CDR3nt: TGTGCCAGCGGGCCCATGAACACTGAAGCTTTCTTT

v_gene: TRBV28
len: 13
abundance: -
j_gene: TRBJ1-2
d_gene: -
CDR3aa: CASRTPRDFGYTF
CDR3nt: TGTGCCAGCAGAACCCCCAGGGACTTCGGCTACACCTTC

v_gene: TRBV5-1
len: 15
abundance: -
j_gene: TRBJ1-2
d_gene: -
CDR3aa: CASSLGRASYYGYTF
CDR3nt: TGCGCCAGCAGCTTGGGACGGGCAAGTTACTATGGCTACACCTTC

v_gene: TRBV6-1
len: 15
abundance: -
j_gene: TRBJ2-1
d_gene: TRBD2
CDR3aa: CASRHGTSGHNEQFF
CDR3nt: TGTGCCAGCAGGCATGGGACTAGCGGCCACAATGAGCAGTTCTTC

v_gene: TRBV28
len: 16
abundance: -
j_gene: TRBJ1-2
d_gene: -
CDR3aa: CASSFLDRPSNYGYTF
CDR3nt: TGTGCCAGCAGTTTCCTCGACAGGCCTTCTAACTATGGCTACACCTTC

v_gene: TRBV7-8
len: 15
abundance: -
j_gene: TRBJ1-1
d_gene: TRBD1
CDR3aa: CASSSWTGGDTEAFF
CDR3nt: TGTGCCAGCAGCTCATGGACAGGGGGGGACACTGAAGCTTTCTTT

v_gene: TRBV5-1
len: 14
abundance: -
j_gene: TRBJ1-1
d_gene: -
CDR3aa: CASSIRTEGTEAFF
CDR3nt: TGCGCCAGCAGCATACGGACGGAGGGCACTGAAGCTTTCTTT

v_gene: TRBV6-6
len: 16
abundance: -
j_gene: TRBJ2-5
d_gene: TRBD2
CDR3aa: CASSLRTSGSSETQYF
CDR3nt: TGTGCCAGCAGCCTACGGACTAGCGGGAGTAGCGAGACCCAGTACTTC

v_gene: TRBV27
len: 14
abundance: -
j_gene: TRBJ1-1
d_gene: -
CDR3aa: CASSPLPRPTEAFF
CDR3nt: TGTGCCAGCAGTCCACTACCGAGGCCCACTGAAGCTTTCTTT

v_gene: TRBV27
len: 14
abundance: -
j_gene: TRBJ1-1
d_gene: -
CDR3aa: CASTLTGGVTEAFF
CDR3nt: TGTGCCAGCACCCTAACCGGGGGGGTCACTGAAGCTTTCTTT

v_gene: TRBV30
len: 14
abundance: few
j_gene: TRBJ1-5
d_gene: -
CDR3aa: CAWSFGPSNQPQHF
CDR3nt: TGTGCCTGGAGTTTCGGTCCTAGTAATCAGCCCCAGCATTTT

v_gene: TRBV10-2
len: 16
abundance: -
j_gene: TRBJ1-6
d_gene: -
CDR3aa: CASSRGSLSYNSPLHF
CDR3nt: TGCGCCAGCAGTAGGGGGTCCCTCTCCTATAATTCACCCCTCCACTTT

v_gene: TRBV10-1
len: 17
abundance: -
j_gene: TRBJ2-7
d_gene: -
CDR3aa: CASSFTPLGHPRSEQYF
CDR3nt: TGCGCCAGCAGTTTCACTCCGTTAGGGCACCCCCGCAGCGAGCAGTACTTC

v_gene: TRBV6-6
len: 11
abundance: -
j_gene: TRBJ2-2
d_gene: -
CDR3aa: CASSSRLELFF
CDR3nt: TGTGCCAGCAGTTCCCGATTGGAGCTGTTTTTT

v_gene: TRBV6-1
len: 12
abundance: -
j_gene: TRBJ1-2
d_gene: TRBD1
CDR3aa: CASRTGSNGYTF
CDR3nt: TGTGCCAGCCGGACAGGTAGTAATGGCTACACCTTC

v_gene: TRBV15
len: 13
abundance: -
j_gene: TRBJ1-2
d_gene: -
CDR3aa: CATSRDLGDQYTF
CDR3nt: TGTGCCACCAGCCGAGACCTGGGGGACCAATACACCTTC

v_gene: TRBV6-6
len: 14
abundance: -
j_gene: TRBJ1-1
d_gene: TRBD1
CDR3aa: CASSRQGWHTEAFF
CDR3nt: TGTGCCAGCAGTAGACAGGGTTGGCACACTGAAGCTTTCTTT

v_gene: TRBV9
len: 14
abundance: -
j_gene: TRBJ1-1
d_gene: -
CDR3aa: CASSGSPDRTEAFF
CDR3nt: TGTGCCAGCAGCGGAAGCCCCGATCGGACTGAAGCTTTCTTT

v_gene: TRBV2
len: 17
abundance: -
j_gene: TRBJ1-6
d_gene: -
CDR3aa: CASSENPRGTGNSPLHF
CDR3nt: TGTGCCAGCAGTGAAAACCCCCGGGGCACGGGTAATTCACCCCTCCACTTT

v_gene: TRBV7-2
len: 14
abundance: -
j_gene: TRBJ1-5
d_gene: TRBD1
CDR3aa: CASSSWTGGQPQHF
CDR3nt: TGTGCCAGCAGCTCCTGGACAGGGGGACAGCCCCAGCATTTT

v_gene: TRBV28
len: 16
abundance: -
j_gene: TRBJ1-2
d_gene: -
CDR3aa: CASSFISVGPSYGYTF
CDR3nt: TGTGCCAGCAGCTTCATAAGTGTGGGTCCCTCCTATGGCTACACCTTC

v_gene: TRBV29-1
len: 11
abundance: -
j_gene: TRBJ1-2
d_gene: -
CDR3aa: CSVDWSFGYTF
CDR3nt: TGCAGCGTTGACTGGTCGTTCGGCTACACCTTC

v_gene: TRBV19
len: 17
abundance: -
j_gene: TRBJ1-5
d_gene: TRBD1
CDR3aa: CASSIVLTGGSNQPQHF
CDR3nt: TGTGCCAGTAGTATAGTTTTGACAGGGGGAAGCAATCAGCCCCAGCATTTT

v_gene: TRBV4-1
len: 15
abundance: once
j_gene: TRBJ1-2
d_gene: -
CDR3aa: CASSQEADRVYGYTF
CDR3nt: TGCGCCAGCAGCCAAGAGGCAGATAGGGTCTATGGCTACACCTTC

v_gene: TRBV10-1
len: 18
abundance: few
j_gene: TRBJ2-7
d_gene: -
CDR3aa: CASSSSVPGQLGIYEQYF
CDR3nt: TGCGCCAGCAGCTCTAGCGTTCCGGGACAGTTAGGAATCTACGAGCAGTACTTC

v_gene: TRBV27
len: 15
abundance: -
j_gene: TRBJ1-1
d_gene: -
CDR3aa: CASSLSAGLGTEAFF
CDR3nt: TGTGCCAGCAGTTTATCGGCAGGGCTGGGCACTGAAGCTTTCTTT

v_gene: TRBV4-1
len: 16
abundance: -
j_gene: TRBJ1-6
d_gene: -
CDR3aa: CASKREGESRNSPLHF
CDR3nt: TGCGCCAGCAAAAGGGAGGGGGAGTCCCGGAATTCACCCCTCCACTTT

v_gene: TRBV5-1
len: 12
abundance: -
j_gene: TRBJ1-2
d_gene: -
CDR3aa: CASSFTGEGYTF
CDR3nt: TGCGCCAGCAGCTTCACGGGGGAAGGCTACACCTTC

v_gene: TRBV5-1
len: 15
abundance: -
j_gene: TRBJ1-1
d_gene: TRBD1
CDR3aa: CASSSLTGANTEAFF
CDR3nt: TGCGCCAGCAGCTCGCTGACAGGGGCGAACACTGAAGCTTTCTTT